Below, 28 T cell receptor beta chains from the same sample are listed, as sequenced in a study of immune cell composition in non-small cell lung cancer. Normal lung was sampled as far from the tumour as possible, at least 3 cm. Measured with immunoSEQ multiplex PCR; TCRdb has only the in-frame clones, and not every one. This table has 3,200 or so clones, more than 70% appearing once. Sequenced sample: non-adjacent lung tissue. Receptors were obtained from a human donor with non-small cell lung cancer.

Only one count was recorded for this clone. The V and J genes are TRBV28 and TRBJ2-1, with 7 bases lining up with TRBD2. V lost 3 bases and J lost 3; bases outside the gene matches: 2. There are 14 residues in the CDR3. In germline, CDR1 is MDHEN, CDR2 SYDVKM. CDR3: CASSLGTNYNEQFF. In DNA form, the CDR3 reads TGTGCCAGCAGTTTGGGGACTAACTACAATGAGCAGTTCTTC.

V gene TRBV9 combines with J gene TRBJ2-1; TRBD2 matches at 11 bases. CDR1 SGDLS and CDR2 YYNGEE come from the germline V gene. The V and J ends lost 4 bases and 4 bases, in that order; junction bases with no gene match: 7. The CDR3 length is 16 residues. CDR3 DNA: TGTGCCAGCAGCCCGGCGGGGACTAGCGGTTACAATGAGCAGTTCTTC. Encoded protein: CASSPAGTSGYNEQFF.

CDR3 amino acids: CASTSLMFGGNEQFF. In DNA form, the CDR3 reads TGCGCCAGCACCAGTCTTATGTTCGGGGGCAATGAGCAGTTCTTC. V and J are TRBV5-1 and TRBJ2-1; D is possibly TRBD2 (6 bases). V shed 6 bases and J shed 6 bases, with 19 bases lying between them. Looked up from germline, CDR1 is SGHRS and CDR2 is YFSETQ. This CDR3 has 15 amino acids.

V usage is TRBV21-1 and J usage is TRBJ2-7; the D call of TRBD1 is as the table states it, not checked on the DNA. TRBV21-1 is tagged as a pseudogene. The CDR3 has 15 amino acids. The CDR3 reads CASSKPAHPSTVEYF. CDR3 DNA: TGTGCCAGCAGCAAACCGGCGCACCCGTCCACAGTGGAGTACTTC.

This chain's CDR3 is CASSPTGTREVGQETQYF. CDR3 coding DNA: TGTGCCAGCTCACCAACCGGGACTAGAGAAGTAGGCCAAGAGACCCAGTACTTC. V and J are TRBV18 and TRBJ2-5; 8 bases are a match to TRBD2. Germline V gene lookup returns CDR1 KGHSH and CDR2 LQKENI. The CDR3 is 18 amino acids. After removal of 2 bases from V and 1 base from J, the junction contained 12 bases not matched to a gene.

By share of the sample, this clone is large. The chain couples TRBV9 to TRBJ2-1; maybe TRBD1 (6 bases). CDR1 and CDR2 from the germline V gene are SGDLS and YYNGEE. The ends were cut back, 4 bases at V and 3 bases at J, with 11 bases in the middle. The CDR3 is 14 residues long. The CDR3, as DNA: TGTGCCAGCAGCCTGGGACAAGACTACAATGAGCAGTTCTTC. Translation: CASSLGQDYNEQFF.

The chain uses TRBV19 and TRBJ2-1; possibly TRBD1 for D (6 bases). The CDR3 is 14 amino acids. V was cut by 5 bases and J by 7 bases, with 15 bases left in between. CDR1 LNHDA and CDR2 SQIVND come from the germline V gene (reference sequence). The CDR3: CASSATGIGNEQFF. CDR3 DNA: TGTGCCAGTAGTGCAACAGGGATTGGGAATGAGCAGTTCTTC.

This chain uses TRBV7-6 with TRBJ1-3, with D possibly being TRBD1 (5 bases). Trimming shortened V by 2 bases and J by 0 bases, and 14 bases separated the two germline ends. Germline CDR1 and CDR2: SGHVS and FNYEAQ. The CDR3 has 17 residues. The CDR3 loop reads CASSLWAGISSGNTIYF. The CDR3 coding sequence is TGTGCCAGCAGCTTATGGGCAGGGATAAGCTCTGGAAACACCATATATTTT.

In DNA, the CDR3 is TGTGCCAGCAGAGGGCCGTCCCAAGAGACCCAGTACTTC. Its translation is CASRGPSQETQYF. The chain recombines TRBV2 with TRBJ2-5, with unresolved D. Germline assignment: CDR1 SNHLY and CDR2 FYNNEI. V lost 6 bases and J lost 1, with 9 bases in between. There are 13 residues in the CDR3.

This clone was detected only a few times. The chain joins TRBV7-3 to TRBJ2-3, with 9 positions matching TRBD2. Looked up from germline, CDR1 is SGHTA and CDR2 is FQGTGA. This CDR3 has 15 amino acids. V dropped 0 bases and J dropped 4; count of bases not matched to a gene: 2. The CDR3: CASSLTSGSSDTQYF. As DNA, the CDR3 is TGTGCCAGCAGCTTAACTAGCGGGAGTTCAGATACGCAGTATTTT. Full variable domain (rest looked up from reference TRBV7-3 and TRBJ2-3): GAGVSQTPSNKVTEKGKYVELRCDPISGHTALYWYRQSLGQGPEFLIYFQGTGAADDSGLPNDRFFAVRPEGSVSTLKIQRTERGDSAVYLCASSLTSGSSDTQYFGPGTRLTVL.

The V gene is TRBV6-6, the J gene TRBJ2-4; D is possibly TRBD2 (6 bases). Trimming shortened V by 7 bases and J by 12 bases, and 19 bases separated the two germline ends. This CDR3 is built from 13 residues. The V gene's germline CDR1 is MNHNY and CDR2 SVGAGI (reference sequence). Here the CDR3 DNA reads TGTGCCAGCATCCCCGCCGGGCTGGGAGGTCAGTACTTC. Its protein product is CASIPAGLGGQYF.

This rearrangement joins TRBV6-5 to TRBJ2-4, with a weak D call TRBD1 (5 bases). CDR3 length equals 12 residues. V was pared by 7 bases and J by 7 bases, with 11 bases between. Per the germline V gene, CDR1 is MNHEY and CDR2 is SVGAGI. CDR3 residues: CASNSGSNIQYF. DNA of the CDR3: TGTGCCAGCAATTCAGGGTCGAACATTCAGTACTTC.

The V gene is TRBV6-1, the J gene TRBJ1-4, with D maybe TRBD1 (6 bases). Trimming pared 6 bases from V and 7 bases from J, leaving 18 bases between. The length of the CDR3 is 15 residues. Per the germline V gene, CDR1 is MNHNS and CDR2 is SASEGT. CDR3 sequence reads: CASSLGGGHGEKLFF. DNA for the CDR3: TGTGCCAGCAGCCTAGGGGGGGGGCATGGTGAAAAACTGTTTTTT.

The genes are TRBV28 and TRBJ2-3; D possibly corresponds to TRBD2 (6 bases). CDR1 is MDHEN, CDR2 SYDVKM, per germline. The length of the CDR3 is 16 residues. The V end was cut by 5 bases, the J end by 0 bases, with 15 bases between. CDR3 region: CASSLPLGTSTDTQYF. CDR3 coding DNA: TGTGCCAGCAGTCTGCCTCTGGGGACTAGCACAGATACGCAGTATTTT. The full variable domain, completed using reference TRBV28 and TRBJ2-3, is DVKVTQSSRYLVKRTGEKVFLECVQDMDHENMFWYRQDPGLGLRLIYFSYDVKMKEKGDIPEGYSVSREKKERFSLILESASTNQTSMYLCASSLPLGTSTDTQYFGPGTRLTVL.

The chain carries TRBV7-9 and TRBJ1-1; D remains ambiguous. The germline V and J ends were trimmed by 3 bases and 0 bases, with 8 bases remaining between them. This CDR3 has 14 residues. Germline V gene sequence: CDR1 SEHNR, CDR2 FQNEAQ (reference sequence). CDR3 amino acids: CASSLDGVNTEAFF. CDR3 DNA sequence: TGTGCCAGCAGCTTGGACGGGGTGAACACTGAAGCTTTCTTT.

This sequence joins TRBV11-2 and TRBJ2-1; 13 bases line up with TRBD2. V was pared by 3 bases and J by 1 base, with 3 bases of the junction left unmatched. CDR1 SGHAT and CDR2 FQNNGV come from the germline V gene. The length of the CDR3 is 17 residues. The CDR3 here is CASSFWGLAGSYNEQFF. The CDR3 DNA reads TGTGCCAGCAGCTTTTGGGGACTAGCGGGATCCTACAATGAGCAGTTCTTC.

The V and J genes are TRBV28 and TRBJ2-7; TRBD2 matches at 7 bases. CDR1 and CDR2 from the germline V gene are MDHEN and SYDVKM. The CDR3 extends over 13 amino acids. With 4 bases clipped from V and 4 bases from J, the junction kept 4 bases outside the gene matches. The CDR3 loop is CASSSRTRYEQYF. The DNA of the CDR3 is TGTGCCAGCAGTTCTAGGACTAGGTACGAGCAGTACTTC.

The CDR3 spells CASSLTAGQTNEKLFF. In DNA, the CDR3 is TGCGCCAGCAGCTTAACGGCAGGGCAAACTAATGAAAAACTGTTTTTT. The chain recombines TRBV5-1 with TRBJ1-4; the D gene is possibly TRBD1 (5 bases). CDR3 length equals 16 residues. Germline V gene sequence: CDR1 SGHRS, CDR2 YFSETQ. V shed 2 bases and J shed 1 base, with 12 bases lying between them.

V and J are TRBV7-9 and TRBJ2-5; a weak D match, TRBD1 (6 bases). CDR3 length: 15 amino acids. Trimming took off 6 bases at V and 1 base at J, with 15 bases between the two ends. Germline V gene data show CDR1 as SEHNR and CDR2 as FQNEAQ (reference sequence). The CDR3 reads CASSLQGASQETQYF. CDR3 DNA sequence: TGTGCCAGCAGTTTACAGGGAGCCTCCCAAGAGACCCAGTACTTC.

The rearrangement links TRBV5-6 to TRBJ2-7, with D perhaps TRBD2 (5 bases). V was clipped by 2 bases and J by 6 bases, with 9 bases between them. CDR1 is SGHDT and CDR2 is YYEEEE in the germline V gene. The CDR3 consists of 12 residues. CDR3 sequence (DNA): TGTGCCAGCAGCTTAGCAGGAGGCGAGCAGTACTTC. Its protein product is CASSLAGGEQYF.

This clone is termed large. The V gene is TRBV27, the J gene TRBJ2-7; TRBD1 agrees at 12 bases. Germline CDR1 MNHEY, CDR2 SMNVEV (reference sequence). Trimming removed 5 bases from V and 6 bases from J; junction bases left unmatched: 14. This CDR3 is built from 17 residues. In DNA, the CDR3 is TGTGCCAGCAGTCTAAGTCCCCCGGGACAGGGGGCCAGCGAGCAGTACTTC. The encoded protein is CASSLSPPGQGASEQYF.

This chain joins TRBV28 and TRBJ1-2; D gene unclear. The CDR3 runs 17 residues. Germline-derived CDR1 and CDR2 are MDHEN and SYDVKM. The ends were cut back, 5 bases at V and 3 bases at J, with 22 bases in the middle. CDR3 residues: CASSTRDFGANYYGYTF. CDR3 in DNA: TGTGCCAGCAGTACTCGAGACTTCGGAGCTAATTACTATGGCTACACCTTC.

This CDR3 reads CASSDGLVAYQETQYF. The DNA for the CDR3 is TGCGCCAGCAGCGATGGACTAGTCGCGTACCAAGAGACCCAGTACTTC. The rearrangement joins TRBV10-2 to TRBJ2-5; 7 nucleotides match TRBD2. V lost 6 bases, J lost 0 bases, and 10 bases stayed unmatched. The CDR3 has 16 amino acids. Germline lookup yields CDR1 WSHSY and CDR2 SAAADI.

This clone was observed a single time. The V gene is TRBV6-5, the J gene TRBJ2-1, with 9 bases aligning to TRBD1. Germline values: CDR1 MNHEY, CDR2 SVGAGI. Losses at the gene ends were 7 bases for V and 7 bases for J; bases not matched to a gene: 8. This CDR3 has 14 residues. In DNA, the CDR3 is TGTGCCAGCACCCAGGGGGACAGGGCTAATGAGCAGTTCTTC. It translates to CASTQGDRANEQFF.

V is TRBV28 and J is TRBJ1-4, with TRBD1 identical over 9 bases. The V segment lost 4 bases and the J segment 6 bases; nucleotides outside the gene matches: 6. CDR1 and CDR2 from the germline V gene are MDHEN and SYDVKM. The CDR3 totals 15 residues. Here the CDR3 reads CASSSRWTGDEKLFF. The CDR3 DNA is TGTGCCAGCAGTTCCCGCTGGACAGGGGATGAAAAACTGTTTTTT.

This chain uses TRBV11-2 with TRBJ2-7; a possible D gene is TRBD2 (5 bases). Germline-derived CDR1 and CDR2 are SGHAT and FQNNGV. The V end was cut by 2 bases, the J end by 0 bases, with 8 bases between. The CDR3 totals 14 residues. The CDR3 DNA reads TGTGCCAGCAGCTTAAATCGGGACTCCTACGAGCAGTACTTC. Translation gives CASSLNRDSYEQYF.

J is TRBJ2-7 and V is TRBV2; 7 nucleotides line up with TRBD1. Germline V gives CDR1 SNHLY, CDR2 FYNNEI. V trimming: 7 bases; J trimming: 2 bases; junction bases outside the gene matches: 5. There are 13 residues in the CDR3. This chain's CDR3 is CASNRDSTYEQYF. In DNA, the CDR3 is TGTGCCAGCAACCGGGACAGTACCTACGAGCAGTACTTC.

The V gene is TRBV9, the J gene TRBJ2-7, with D possibly matching TRBD1 (8 bases). Per the germline V gene, CDR1 is SGDLS and CDR2 is YYNGEE. The CDR3 is made up of 15 amino acids. V was trimmed by 0 bases and J by 7 bases, leaving 17 bases between them. Written as DNA, the CDR3 is TGTGCCAGCAGCGTAGGTGGACAGGGAGCGGGAGAGCAGTACTTC. Its translation: CASSVGGQGAGEQYF.